Listed here are 22 T cell receptor beta chains from one sample, sequenced in a study of CD8 T cells in Susac syndrome. Reverse transcription of roughly 0.5 to 1 ug RNA was carried out with random hexamers. TCRdb processed the immunoSEQ multiplex PCR reads anew with MiXCR; each CDR3 protein has one entry. The repertoire holds 120,000 to 150,000 distinct CDR3 sequences, with around 94% as singletons. The sequenced sample was CD4+ T cells from PBMCs. Receptors originate from a human donor in good health.

The chain uses TRBV2 and TRBJ2-6, with 8 positions matching TRBD1. The CDR3 contains 19 residues. Germline CDR1 SNHLY, CDR2 FYNNEI. V dropped 4 bases and J dropped 0; count of bases not matched to a gene: 11. The CDR3 spells CASSGNVDRGTSGANVLTF. CDR3 DNA sequence: TGTGCCAGCAGTGGGAACGTTGACAGGGGCACCTCTGGGGCCAACGTCCTGACTTTC.

J is TRBJ2-7 and V is TRBV20-1, with a weak D call TRBD2 (5 bases). Trimming removed 0 bases at V and 3 bases at J, with 12 bases between. CDR1 is DFQATT and CDR2 is SNEGSKA in the germline V gene (reference sequence). This CDR3 is 14 amino acids long. The CDR3 sequence is CSARDQRTYYEQYF. The CDR3 region has the DNA TGCAGTGCTAGAGATCAGCGGACTTACTACGAGCAGTACTTC.

The count of this clonotype is one. The chain combines TRBV6-2 or TRBV6-3 with TRBJ2-5; D call uncertain. The CDR3 is made up of 14 amino acids. Germline V gene lookup returns CDR1 MNHEY and CDR2 SVGEGT. Trimming left V 0 bases short and J 1 base short, with 6 bases between. In DNA form, the CDR3 reads TGTGCCAGCAGTTACTCGCAGAGCCAAGAGACCCAGTACTTC. It encodes CASSYSQSQETQYF.

The V gene is TRBV4-1, the J gene TRBJ2-7; 7 bases align to TRBD1. The CDR3 totals 15 residues. V was pared by 2 bases and J by 0 bases, with 4 bases of the junction left unmatched. CDR1 is MGHRA, CDR2 YSYEKL, per germline. The CDR3 protein is CASSQNRDSSYEQYF. The CDR3 DNA reads TGCGCCAGCAGCCAAAACCGGGACAGCTCCTACGAGCAGTACTTC.

The chain carries TRBV5-1 and TRBJ2-7; tentative D call: TRBD1 (6 bases). With 6 bases removed from V and 0 bases from J, the gap between germline ends came to 7 bases. Germline CDR1 SGHRS, CDR2 YFSETQ. The CDR3 is 12 amino acids. The CDR3 sequence: CASNRASYEQYF. CDR3 nucleotide sequence: TGCGCCAGCAACAGGGCCTCCTACGAGCAGTACTTC.

This sequence joins TRBV5-4 and TRBJ2-6, with 7 bases matching TRBD1. V was pared by 3 bases and J by 1 base, with 10 bases of the junction left unmatched. The CDR3 runs to 18 residues. Germline loops: CDR1 SGHNT, CDR2 YYREEE (reference sequence). The CDR3 DNA reads as TGTGCCAGCAGCTGGAGACAGGGTTCTTATTCTGGGGCCAACGTCCTGACTTTC. This translates into CASSWRQGSYSGANVLTF.

The J gene is TRBJ2-2, the V gene TRBV6-6, with D possibly being TRBD1 (6 bases). With 11 bases removed from V and 1 base from J, the gap between germline ends came to 20 bases. The germline V gene encodes CDR1 MNHNY and CDR2 SVGAGI (reference sequence). CDR3 length: 16 residues. The CDR3 nucleotides read TGTGCCTCCGGCAGTGGGGGCGGTCGGAACACCGGGGAGCTGTTTTTT. This translates into CASGSGGGRNTGELFF.

The chain employs TRBV13 and TRBJ1-1, with 8 nucleotides matching TRBD1. The trim removed 8 bases at V and 1 base at J, leaving 12 bases unmatched. Germline V gives CDR1 PRHDT, CDR2 FYEKMQ (reference sequence). The CDR3 is 16 residues long. The CDR3 bases are TGTGCCAGCGGCGGACAGGGTAAGGTAAGGAACACTGAAGCTTTCTTT. It yields the protein CASGGQGKVRNTEAFF. Full variable domain (rest looked up from reference TRBV13 and TRBJ1-1): AAGVIQSPRHLIKEKRETATLKCYPIPRHDTVYWYQQGPGQDPQFLISFYEKMQSDKGSIPDRFSAQQFSDYHSELNMSSLELGDSALYFCASGGQGKVRNTEAFFGQGTRLTVV.

This chain connects TRBV2 to TRBJ2-5; D is unresolved. CDR3 length: 10 residues. Germline CDR1 is SNHLY and CDR2 is FYNNEI. The ends were cut back, 10 bases at V and 5 bases at J, with 8 bases in the middle. The CDR3 DNA reads as TGTGCCACCATGGGGGAGACCCAGTACTTC. The encoded protein is CATMGETQYF.

The chain carries TRBV29-1 and TRBJ1-1; D call uncertain. Germline V gives CDR1 SQVTM, CDR2 ANQGSEA. The CDR3 totals 14 residues. Trimming shortened V by 3 bases and J by 5 bases, and 16 bases separated the two germline ends. In DNA, the CDR3 is TGCAGCGTTGATGTGGCAGGACTGGCTACTGAAGCTTTCTTT. Translating gives CSVDVAGLATEAFF.

The rearrangement links TRBV27 to TRBJ2-5; 15 nucleotides align to TRBD2. V trimming: 3 bases; J trimming: 2 bases; junction bases outside the gene matches: 4. Germline V gene lookup returns CDR1 MNHEY and CDR2 SMNVEV (reference sequence). This CDR3 region has 17 residues. The DNA for the CDR3 is TGTGCCAGCAGTTTCCGCGGGACTAGCGGGAGGCAAGAGACCCAGTACTTC. It specifies CASSFRGTSGRQETQYF.

A single count supports this clonotype. The chain uses TRBV11-2 and TRBJ2-1; 13 positions match TRBD2. After removal of 1 base from V and 4 bases from J, the junction contained 7 bases not matched to a gene. The germline V gene has CDR1 SGHAT and CDR2 FQNNGV. The CDR3 runs 18 residues. CDR3 residues: CASSLVRTSGSRYNEQFF. CDR3 bases: TGTGCCAGCAGCTTAGTAAGGACTAGCGGGAGTCGATACAATGAGCAGTTCTTC.

The chain combines TRBV4-1 with TRBJ2-2; tentatively, D is TRBD1 or TRBD2 (5 bases each). V lost 5 bases and J 5 bases, leaving 12 bases between the germline ends. In germline, CDR1 is MGHRA, CDR2 YSYEKL. CDR3 size: 14 residues. In DNA, the CDR3 is TGCGCCAGCAGCAACCAGGGACGGACCGGGGAGCTGTTTTTT. Translated, it gives CASSNQGRTGELFF.

The chain carries TRBV15 and TRBJ2-5; TRBD2 is a possible D gene (6 bases). The CDR3 is 14 residues long. Germline CDR1 reads LNHNV; CDR2 reads YYDKDF (reference sequence). V lost 2 bases and J 4 bases, leaving 11 bases between the germline ends. The CDR3 bases are TGTGCCACCAGCAGAATGCGGGGCGGAGAGACCCAGTACTTC. It specifies CATSRMRGGETQYF.

The gene calls are TRBV7-2 and TRBJ2-1, with 8 bases lining up with TRBD1. V lost 1 base and J lost 5; bases outside the gene matches: 1. The germline V gene encodes CDR1 SGHTA and CDR2 FQGNSA. This CDR3 contains 14 residues. The CDR3 loop reads CASSLGDRNNEQFF. CDR3 sequence (DNA): TGTGCCAGCAGCTTAGGGGACAGGAACAATGAGCAGTTCTTC. Full variable domain (remainder filled in from reference TRBV7-2 and TRBJ2-1): GAGVSQSPSNKVTEKGKDVELRCDPISGHTALYWYRQSLGQGLEFLIYFQGNSAPDKSGLPSDRFSAERTGGSVSTLTIQRTQQEDSAVYLCASSLGDRNNEQFFGPGTRLTVL.

This CDR3 is CSARKVPYNEQFF. The DNA for the CDR3 is TGCAGTGCTAGAAAAGTACCCTACAATGAGCAGTTCTTC. This sequence joins TRBV20-1 and TRBJ2-1, with D unresolved. Germline CDR1 DFQATT, CDR2 SNEGSKA (reference sequence). Trimming removed 2 bases from V and 2 bases from J, with 7 bases in between. The CDR3 has 13 residues.

The rearrangement links TRBV2 to TRBJ1-5; D uncertain. V shed 2 bases and J shed 10 bases, with 12 bases lying between them. The CDR3 extends over 13 amino acids. From germline, CDR1 is SNHLY and CDR2 FYNNEI. The DNA for the CDR3 is TGTGCCAGCAGTGAAAGCCCCAGAATACCCCAGCATTTT. Its protein product is CASSESPRIPQHF.

The rearrangement links TRBV5-1 to TRBJ2-5, with TRBD1 matching over 8 bases. The length of the CDR3 is 14 residues. The germline CDR1 and CDR2 sequences are SGHRS and YFSETQ. Trimming took 5 bases from V and 5 from J; bases not matched to a gene: 8. CDR3 amino acids: CASSAGQGRETQYF. The CDR3 DNA reads TGCGCCAGCAGTGCCGGACAGGGACGGGAGACCCAGTACTTC. The whole variable domain, filled in from reference TRBV5-1 and TRBJ2-5, reads KAGVTQTPRYLIKTRGQQVTLSCSPISGHRSVSWYQQTPGQGLQFLFEYFSETQRNKGNFPGRFSGRQFSNSRSEMNVSTLELGDSALYLCASSAGQGRETQYFGPGTRLLVL.

This chain connects TRBV3-1 to TRBJ1-5; D is possibly TRBD1 (6 bases). Germline CDR1 and CDR2: LGHDT and YNNKEL (reference sequence). There are 14 residues in the CDR3. With 0 bases removed from V and 9 bases from J, the gap between germline ends came to 12 bases. The CDR3 loop is CASSQDPVGGPQHF. Written as DNA, the CDR3 is TGTGCCAGCAGCCAAGATCCAGTAGGGGGGCCCCAGCATTTT.

The chain employs TRBV28 and TRBJ2-5; TRBD1 aligns across 8 bases. Looked up from germline, CDR1 is MDHEN and CDR2 is SYDVKM. Trimming took 6 bases from V and 5 from J; bases not matched to a gene: 14. CDR3 length equals 16 residues. Written as DNA, the CDR3 is TGTGCCAGCAGCTCCCCCTGGCAGGGGGCGGGGGAGACCCAGTACTTC. It codes for CASSSPWQGAGETQYF.

This clonotype was found once. The rearrangement uses TRBV30 and TRBJ1-1, with TRBD1 matching over 7 bases. The CDR3 consists of 13 residues. The trim removed 0 bases at V and 5 bases at J, leaving 3 bases unmatched. Looked up from germline, CDR1 is GTSNPN and CDR2 is SVGIG (reference sequence). The CDR3 region is CAWSVGTATEAFF. CDR3 DNA sequence: TGTGCCTGGAGTGTTGGGACAGCGACTGAAGCTTTCTTT.

The CDR3, as DNA: TGTGCCAGCAGCACAGGGGGCGAAGGCTACACCTTC. Its protein is CASSTGGEGYTF. The genes are TRBV27 and TRBJ1-2; 9 nucleotides match TRBD1. The CDR3 length is 12 residues. The J segment lost 8 bases and the V segment lost 6 bases, leaving 4 bases of the junction unmatched. Germline loops: CDR1 MNHEY, CDR2 SMNVEV (reference sequence).